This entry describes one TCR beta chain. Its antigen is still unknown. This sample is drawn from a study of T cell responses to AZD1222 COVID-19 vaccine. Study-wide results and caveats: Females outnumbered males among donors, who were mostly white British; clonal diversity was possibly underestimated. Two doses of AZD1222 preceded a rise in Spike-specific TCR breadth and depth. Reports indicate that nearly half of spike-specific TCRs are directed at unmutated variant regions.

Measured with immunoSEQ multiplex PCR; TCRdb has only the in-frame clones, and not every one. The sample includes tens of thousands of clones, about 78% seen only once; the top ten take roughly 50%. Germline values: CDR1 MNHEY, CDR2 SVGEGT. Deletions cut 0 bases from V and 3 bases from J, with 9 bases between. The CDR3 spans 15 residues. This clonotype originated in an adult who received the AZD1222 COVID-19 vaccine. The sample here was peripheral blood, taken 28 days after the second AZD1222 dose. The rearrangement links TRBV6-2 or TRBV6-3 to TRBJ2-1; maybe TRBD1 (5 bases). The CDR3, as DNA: TGTGCCAGCAGTTACTCGAGCAGGGACTACAATGAGCAGTTCTTC. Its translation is CASSYSSRDYNEQFF.